The next 26 T cell receptor beta chains were all read from a single sample in a study of blood T cell repertoires in COVID-19 (dated by TCRdb to 2020 to 2021). Library preparation employed the immunoSEQ multiplex PCR assay. This is the immuneACCESS table as TCRdb keeps it, with only in-frame sequences that have V and J called. A part of the clones is gone; compared with another copy, unresolved V genes explain less than half, and the rest is unexplained. Counted in this sample were a few hundred thousand clones; more than 75% of them appeared once. The ten largest clones take up just under 3% of the sample. Sample: PBMCs or T cells enriched from blood (not recorded which). These receptor sequences come from a woman younger than 45 who had recovered from COVID-19.

V gene TRBV28 combines with J gene TRBJ2-3; D may be TRBD1 (6 bases). V was trimmed by 6 bases and J by 6 bases, leaving 13 bases between them. The CDR3 is 13 amino acids. Looked up from germline, CDR1 is MDHEN and CDR2 is SYDVKM. The CDR3 DNA reads as TGTGCCAGCAGCGGGACACCCCGGGATACGCAGTATTTT. Translation gives CASSGTPRDTQYF. Drawing the rest from reference TRBV28 and TRBJ2-3, the complete variable domain is DVKVTQSSRYLVKRTGEKVFLECVQDMDHENMFWYRQDPGLGLRLIYFSYDVKMKEKGDIPEGYSVSREKKERFSLILESASTNQTSMYLCASSGTPRDTQYFGPGTRLTVL.

The chain links TRBV5-4 to TRBJ2-2; TRBD2 matches 11 bases. The CDR3 loop spans 20 amino acids. Germline V gene sequence: CDR1 SGHNT, CDR2 YYREEE (reference sequence). J gave up 2 bases and V 1 base, and 13 bases lay outside the gene matches. CDR3: CASSLPAGLAGGPNTGELFF. For the CDR3, the DNA is TGTGCCAGCAGCTTGCCTGCCGGGCTAGCGGGGGGCCCCAACACCGGGGAGCTGTTTTTT.

This clone has a handful of counts. This chain connects TRBV9 to TRBJ2-2; D may be TRBD2 (6 bases). The CDR3 is 14 amino acids. V was cut by 0 bases and J by 8 bases, with 11 bases left in between. CDR1 and CDR2 (germline): SGDLS, YYNGEE. This chain's CDR3 is CASSVVPAGGELFF. CDR3 sequence (DNA): TGTGCCAGCAGCGTAGTTCCGGCGGGGGGGGAGCTGTTTTTT.

The chain combines TRBV7-6 with TRBJ2-7; D possibly corresponds to TRBD1 (6 bases). CDR1 and CDR2 (germline): SGHVS, FNYEAQ. CDR3 length equals 13 residues. The ends were cut back, 11 bases at V and 2 bases at J, with 16 bases in the middle. As DNA, the CDR3 is TGTGCCGTGGGGGCCGGACGAGCCTACGAGCAGTACTTC. This codes for CAVGAGRAYEQYF.

The CDR3 spells CASGPGQGRNQPQHF. The CDR3 DNA is TGTGCCAGCGGACCCGGACAGGGCCGCAATCAGCCCCAGCATTTT. The chain combines TRBV27 with TRBJ1-5, with 8 bases that match TRBD1. Germline V lookup: CDR1 MNHEY, CDR2 SMNVEV (reference sequence). The CDR3 is 15 residues long. V shed 8 bases and J 2 bases; nucleotides not matched to a gene: 8.

The V call is TRBV18, the J call TRBJ2-2, with 8 bases fitting TRBD2. The V gene's germline CDR1 is KGHSH and CDR2 LQKENI. Germline trimming cut 0 bases from V and 5 bases from J; bases unmatched to any gene: 5. The length of the CDR3 is 16 residues. The CDR3 loop is CASSPPSGRPTGELFF. The CDR3, as DNA: TGTGCCAGCTCACCACCCAGCGGGAGACCTACCGGGGAGCTGTTTTTT.

J is TRBJ2-7 and V is TRBV5-1, with D perhaps matching TRBD1 (7 bases). V was trimmed by 4 bases and J by 3 bases, leaving 11 bases between them. The CDR3 has 13 amino acids. Germline V gives CDR1 SGHRS, CDR2 YFSETQ. CDR3 DNA: TGCGCCAGCAGCATTCAGGGGGGCTACGAGCAGTACTTC. This translates into CASSIQGGYEQYF. Complete variable domain (other parts from reference TRBV5-1 and TRBJ2-7): KAGVTQTPRYLIKTRGQQVTLSCSPISGHRSVSWYQQTPGQGLQFLFEYFSETQRNKGNFPGRFSGRQFSNSRSEMNVSTLELGDSALYLCASSIQGGYEQYFGPGTRLTVT.

This chain links TRBV28 with TRBJ1-4; D call uncertain. The germline gives CDR1 MDHEN, CDR2 SYDVKM. V dropped 4 bases and J dropped 7 bases, with 10 bases sitting between them. The CDR3 spans 13 residues. This chain's CDR3 is CASSWWEREKLFF. CDR3 sequence (DNA): TGTGCCAGCAGTTGGTGGGAGCGTGAAAAACTGTTTTTT.

This chain connects TRBV5-4 to TRBJ2-7; 10 bases align to TRBD2. Trimming at V came to 0 bases and at J to 6 bases, leaving 3 bases not matched to a gene. The CDR3 is 14 residues long. Germline V CDR1 and CDR2: SGHNT, YYREEE (reference sequence). The CDR3 protein is CASSLALAGAEQYF. The CDR3 DNA reads as TGTGCCAGCAGCTTGGCCCTAGCGGGGGCCGAGCAGTACTTC.

This rearrangement joins TRBV10-1 to TRBJ2-5; TRBD1 matches 7 bases. Germline CDR1 WNHNN, CDR2 SYGVQD (reference sequence). V lost 2 bases to trimming and J lost 5 bases; unmatched junction nucleotides: 8. This CDR3 has 15 amino acids. The CDR3 coding sequence is TGCGCCAGCAGTGAGGGGACAGCCCGAGGGGAGACCCAGTACTTC. This translates into CASSEGTARGETQYF.

This clone was recorded once. The V and J genes are TRBV18 and TRBJ2-3, with 10 bases lining up with TRBD2. V shed 4 bases and J 1 base; nucleotides not matched to a gene: 2. The CDR3 has 15 residues. The germline V gene has CDR1 KGHSH and CDR2 LQKENI. CDR3 amino acids: CASSRLAGGTDTQYF. The DNA of the CDR3 is TGTGCCAGCTCACGGCTAGCGGGGGGCACAGATACGCAGTATTTT.

In regard to this clone: Within the sample, other DNA sequences also encode this same CDR3. J is TRBJ2-7 and V is TRBV18, with a tentative D call TRBD2 (5 bases). The germline V and J ends were trimmed by 0 bases and 0 bases, with 6 bases remaining between them. The CDR3 runs 14 residues. The germline CDR1 and CDR2 sequences are KGHSH and LQKENI. The CDR3 sequence is CASSPPGSSYEQYF. Written as DNA, the CDR3 is TGTGCCAGCTCACCACCGGGGAGCTCCTACGAGCAGTACTTC.

The CDR3 nucleotides are TGTGCCAGTAGTATGACACAGGGGGCGCGCTATGGCTACACCTTC. The encoded protein is CASSMTQGARYGYTF. The rearrangement joins TRBV19 to TRBJ1-2, with TRBD1 matching 9 bases. CDR1 is LNHDA, CDR2 SQIVND, per germline (reference sequence). The trim removed 3 bases at V and 4 bases at J, leaving 6 bases unmatched. There are 15 residues in the CDR3.

The chain couples TRBV5-1 to TRBJ1-1; D may be TRBD1 (6 bases). The V gene's germline CDR1 is SGHRS and CDR2 YFSETQ. V lost 6 bases, J lost 0 bases, and 12 bases lay in between. The CDR3 covers 14 residues. The CDR3 bases are TGCGCCAGCAAAGGACAGACGGTGAACACTGAAGCTTTCTTT. It specifies CASKGQTVNTEAFF.

This chain uses TRBV21-1 with TRBJ2-7; the table's D call TRBD2 went unverified against the DNA. TRBV21-1 has pseudogene status. The CDR3 is 15 residues long. CDR3 sequence: CASLLEGTSGYEQYF. The CDR3 coding sequence is TGTGCCAGCCTCTTGGAAGGGACTAGCGGGTACGAGCAGTACTTC.

V usage is TRBV4-1 and J usage is TRBJ2-1, with a weak D call TRBD2 (5 bases). Trimming shortened V by 0 bases and J by 5 bases, and 14 bases separated the two germline ends. CDR3 length equals 16 residues. Germline V gives CDR1 MGHRA, CDR2 YSYEKL. The CDR3 sequence: CASSQDRSGLDNEQFF. For the CDR3, the DNA is TGCGCCAGCAGCCAAGATCGGAGCGGACTCGACAATGAGCAGTTCTTC.

V and J are TRBV7-9 and TRBJ2-2, with 7 positions matching TRBD1. Germline loops: CDR1 SEHNR, CDR2 FQNEAQ (reference sequence). V was clipped by 2 bases and J by 8 bases; unmatched bases: 2. This CDR3 spans 13 amino acids. CDR3 residues: CASSLQDRGELFF. The CDR3 DNA reads as TGTGCCAGCAGCTTACAGGACAGGGGGGAGCTGTTTTTT.

This chain joins TRBV5-1 and TRBJ1-6; D possibly corresponds to TRBD1 (5 bases). The CDR3 is made up of 17 amino acids. With 1 base removed from V and 5 bases from J, the gap between germline ends came to 16 bases. Germline V CDR1 and CDR2: SGHRS, YFSETQ. The CDR3 sequence: CASSLRAGNENNSPLHF. The CDR3, as DNA: TGCGCCAGCAGCTTGAGAGCAGGGAATGAAAATAATTCACCCCTCCACTTT.

This sequence joins TRBV19 and TRBJ2-1, with TRBD1 as a possible D gene (6 bases). Trimming cost V 4 bases and J 7 bases, with 20 bases left between them. The CDR3 has 16 residues. The germline gives CDR1 LNHDA, CDR2 SQIVND (reference sequence). In DNA form, the CDR3 reads TGTGCCAGTAGTACGGACGCAGGGGCCCCGGTAAATGAGCAGTTCTTC. As protein: CASSTDAGAPVNEQFF.

V and J are TRBV5-1 and TRBJ2-1; 7 nucleotides match TRBD2. Germline V gene sequence: CDR1 SGHRS, CDR2 YFSETQ. Trimming took 2 bases from V and 2 from J; bases not matched to a gene: 4. This CDR3 contains 15 residues. CDR3 protein: CASSLAGPPYNEQFF. CDR3 nucleotide sequence: TGCGCCAGCAGCTTAGCGGGACCCCCCTACAATGAGCAGTTCTTC.

The chain combines TRBV5-8 with TRBJ2-7; TRBD1 matches at 9 bases. Germline V CDR1 and CDR2: SGHTS, YDEGEE. The CDR3 runs to 15 residues. After removal of 2 bases from V and 2 bases from J, the junction contained 5 bases not matched to a gene. The CDR3 DNA reads TGTGCCAGCAGCTTCACCGGGACAGGGACCTACGAGCAGTACTTC. It translates to CASSFTGTGTYEQYF.

This chain links TRBV9 with TRBJ1-1, with 7 bases identical to TRBD1. Germline loops: CDR1 SGDLS, CDR2 YYNGEE. J gave up 5 bases and V 4 bases, and 8 bases lay outside the gene matches. There are 14 residues in the CDR3. CDR3 DNA sequence: TGTGCCAGCAGCCCCCAGGGGGACAGAACTGAAGCTTTCTTT. It yields the protein CASSPQGDRTEAFF.

The chain's CDR3 is CASRGQGGAGELFF. The CDR3 DNA reads TGTGCCAGCCGCGGACAGGGTGGAGCCGGGGAGCTGTTTTTT. The V and J genes are TRBV28 and TRBJ2-2; 8 bases fit TRBD1. Germline lookup yields CDR1 MDHEN and CDR2 SYDVKM. CDR3 size: 14 residues. V shed 8 bases, J shed 6 bases, and the junction held 8 bases outside the gene matches.

The chain links TRBV11-2 to TRBJ2-1, with a possible D match to TRBD1 (5 bases). Between the trimmed V and J ends, which lost 6 bases and 3 bases, there was a span of 9 bases. The CDR3 loop spans 13 amino acids. Germline V gene sequence: CDR1 SGHAT, CDR2 FQNNGV. In DNA, the CDR3 is TGTGCCAGCAGTCAGACAGACTACAATGAGCAGTTCTTC. Translation: CASSQTDYNEQFF.

The genes are TRBV1 and TRBJ2-1; TRBD1, the D gene given by the table, was not confirmed from the DNA. TRBV1 is a documented pseudogene. The CDR3 totals 13 residues. The CDR3 is CTSSHRGLNEQFF. The CDR3, as DNA: TGCACCAGCAGCCACAGGGGGCTCAATGAGCAGTTCTTC.

This clone was observed once. As DNA, the CDR3 is TGTGCTGCAGGGGGCTACTACGAGCAGTACTTC. As protein: CAAGGYYEQYF. V and J are TRBV28 and TRBJ2-7, with TRBD1 identical over 8 bases. CDR1 is MDHEN and CDR2 is SYDVKM in the germline V gene. The CDR3 runs to 11 residues.